The 21 T cell receptor beta chains presented below share a single source sample, sequenced in a study of cytomegalovirus exposure and HLA in healthy donors listed by TCRdb under 2017. Library prep was done by the immunoSEQ multiplex PCR assay. The multiplex PCR relied on a mix of 60 forward primers for TCR Vbeta segments and 13 reverse primers for TCR Jbeta segments. TCRdb took over this immuneACCESS table, retaining in-frame rearrangements with V and J assigned. Such tables are incomplete; in checked studies, under half of the missing clones stem from an unresolved V gene, and the remainder is unexplained. Across this sample there are 180,000 or so clones, with 77% seen only once. Clones ranked in the top ten supply roughly 1.4% of the sample. Sample: PBMCs. Receptors were obtained from a man between 18 and 35 years old in good health and CMV-seronegative.

The gene calls are TRBV7-2 and TRBJ2-1, with 9 bases aligning to TRBD1. CDR3 size: 16 residues. The V gene's germline CDR1 is SGHTA and CDR2 FQGNSA. J gave up 2 bases and V 5 bases, and 7 bases lay outside the gene matches. The CDR3, as DNA: TGTGCCAGCAGCACCCGACAGGGGGGCCCCTACAATGAGCAGTTCTTC. It is translated as CASSTRQGGPYNEQFF.

The chain links TRBV5-5 to TRBJ1-2; D might be TRBD1 (6 bases). The CDR3 has 15 residues. CDR1 is SGHKS and CDR2 is YYEKEE in the germline V gene (reference sequence). V was clipped by 2 bases and J by 0 bases, with 11 bases between them. DNA for the CDR3: TGTGCCAGCAGCTTTTGGGACACTTCTAACTATGGCTACACCTTC. This codes for CASSFWDTSNYGYTF.

This chain connects TRBV5-6 to TRBJ2-7; 7 positions match TRBD2. Per germline, CDR1 SGHDT and CDR2 YYEEEE. V trimming: 5 bases; J trimming: 1 base; junction bases outside the gene matches: 6. This CDR3 spans 14 amino acids. The CDR3 spells CASSFGLVSYEQYF. Written as DNA, the CDR3 is TGTGCCAGCAGTTTCGGACTAGTTTCCTACGAGCAGTACTTC.

The chain uses TRBV9 and TRBJ2-5; D is perhaps TRBD2 (5 bases). The germline CDR1 and CDR2 sequences are SGDLS and YYNGEE. Trimming took 0 bases from V and 9 from J, leaving 15 bases between them. The CDR3 contains 14 residues. The CDR3 DNA reads TGTGCCAGCAGCGTAGGGCGGGCGGACCGGGCCCAGTACTTC. Residues: CASSVGRADRAQYF.

Notes on this clone: This same CDR3 is encoded by further DNA sequences in the sample. This chain connects TRBV9 to TRBJ1-1; no firm D call. Germline CDR1 and CDR2: SGDLS and YYNGEE. V was cut by 0 bases and J by 0 bases, with 6 bases left in between. This CDR3 contains 14 residues. The CDR3 sequence: CASSVVPVNTEAFF. The DNA for the CDR3 is TGTGCCAGCAGCGTAGTTCCGGTGAACACTGAAGCTTTCTTT.

This sequence joins TRBV7-3 and TRBJ2-3; weak D call: TRBD2 (5 bases). The CDR3 is made up of 15 amino acids. Between the trimmed V and J ends, which lost 5 bases and 4 bases, there was a span of 16 bases. The germline V gene has CDR1 SGHTA and CDR2 FQGTGA. DNA for the CDR3: TGTGCCAGCAGCCCTCATCCCGGTAGCGCAGATACGCAGTATTTT. Translating gives CASSPHPGSADTQYF.

V and J are TRBV18 and TRBJ2-5; 10 bases are shared with TRBD2. After removal of 0 bases from V and 0 bases from J, the junction contained 7 bases not matched to a gene. Per the germline V gene, CDR1 is KGHSH and CDR2 is LQKENI. This CDR3 has 18 amino acids. The CDR3 bases are TGTGCCAGCTCACCACCTAGTAAAACTAGCGGGAACCAAGAGACCCAGTACTTC. As protein: CASSPPSKTSGNQETQYF.

The chain combines TRBV7-2 with TRBJ1-1; TRBD1 is a possible D gene (5 bases). The V and J ends lost 5 bases and 11 bases respectively, with 12 bases between them. The CDR3 has 11 amino acids. The germline gives CDR1 SGHTA, CDR2 FQGNSA. Here the CDR3 reads CASSAGRDAFF. In DNA, the CDR3 is TGTGCCAGCAGCGCAGGGCGGGACGCTTTCTTT. Complete variable domain (other parts from reference TRBV7-2 and TRBJ1-1): GAGVSQSPSNKVTEKGKDVELRCDPISGHTALYWYRQSLGQGLEFLIYFQGNSAPDKSGLPSDRFSAERTGGSVSTLTIQRTQQEDSAVYLCASSAGRDAFFGQGTRLTVV.

This clone has just a few counts. The rearrangement links TRBV6-6 to TRBJ1-5; weak D call: TRBD1 (6 bases). This CDR3 region has 15 residues. V lost 1 base and J lost 3, with 10 bases in between. The germline V gene has CDR1 MNHNY and CDR2 SVGAGI (reference sequence). This CDR3 is CASSYFRQDNQPQHF. CDR3 DNA: TGTGCCAGCAGTTACTTTAGACAGGACAATCAGCCCCAGCATTTT.

This clone was recorded a few times. The chain has TRBV7-8 and TRBJ1-5, with a tentative D call TRBD1 (6 bases). The germline V gene encodes CDR1 SGHVS and CDR2 FQNEAQ. The CDR3 sequence is 16 residues long. Trimming removed 2 bases at V and 7 bases at J, with 18 bases between. The CDR3 nucleotides read TGTGCCAGCAGCTTAAACGGGGGGGCGTTCGGGCAGCCCCAGCATTTT. As protein: CASSLNGGAFGQPQHF.

The chain recombines TRBV7-9 with TRBJ1-2; D ambiguous. V lost 4 bases and J 6 bases, leaving 18 bases between the germline ends. This CDR3 spans 15 amino acids. Germline V lookup: CDR1 SEHNR, CDR2 FQNEAQ (reference sequence). CDR3 amino acids: CASSSSAWGENGYTF. The CDR3 DNA is TGTGCCAGCAGCTCCTCGGCTTGGGGAGAGAATGGCTACACCTTC.

The chain has TRBV7-2 and TRBJ1-5; 7 nucleotides align to TRBD1. Germline assignment: CDR1 SGHTA and CDR2 FQGNSA. The CDR3 is made up of 16 amino acids. V lost 5 bases to trimming and J lost 3 bases; unmatched junction nucleotides: 10. The CDR3 sequence: CASSPPPDRDNQPQHF. As DNA, the CDR3 is TGTGCCAGCAGCCCACCCCCCGACAGGGACAATCAGCCCCAGCATTTT.

This clone has a handful of counts. This chain links TRBV6-5 with TRBJ1-1, with TRBD1 matching 10 bases. Germline CDR1 is MNHEY and CDR2 is SVGAGI. Losses at the gene ends were 2 bases for V and 5 bases for J; bases not matched to a gene: 5. CDR3 length equals 15 residues. CDR3 residues: CASSYLVDRGTEAFF. The CDR3 region has the DNA TGTGCCAGCAGTTACCTGGTGGACAGGGGGACTGAAGCTTTCTTT.

This chain links TRBV7-2 with TRBJ2-1, with D perhaps TRBD1 (5 bases). CDR1 SGHTA and CDR2 FQGNSA come from the germline V gene. The CDR3 extends over 16 amino acids. Between the trimmed V and J ends, which lost 2 bases and 0 bases, there was a span of 11 bases. CDR3 nucleotides: TGTGCCAGCAGCTTAAGACAGCCTAGCTCCTACAATGAGCAGTTCTTC. It specifies CASSLRQPSSYNEQFF.

V is TRBV6-1 and J is TRBJ2-7; 11 nucleotides agree with TRBD2. This CDR3 is built from 15 residues. Germline assignment: CDR1 MNHNS and CDR2 SASEGT. V shed 1 base and J 1 base; nucleotides not matched to a gene: 0. The CDR3 spells CASSEGTSGSYEQYF. In DNA, the CDR3 is TGTGCCAGCAGTGAAGGGACTAGCGGGTCCTACGAGCAGTACTTC.

This clone showed up many times. The chain uses TRBV7-2 and TRBJ2-7; 14 bases agree with TRBD2. The CDR3 totals 16 residues. With 4 bases clipped from V and 6 bases from J, the junction kept 8 bases outside the gene matches. Germline lookup yields CDR1 SGHTA and CDR2 FQGNSA. The CDR3 sequence: CASSSQGLAGAPEQYF. The CDR3 DNA reads TGTGCCAGCAGCTCCCAGGGACTAGCGGGAGCTCCCGAGCAGTACTTC.

The V and J genes are TRBV27 and TRBJ1-5; D not resolved. Deletions cut 4 bases from V and 7 bases from J, with 8 bases between. The CDR3 covers 12 residues. The V gene's germline CDR1 is MNHEY and CDR2 SMNVEV (reference sequence). The CDR3 loop is CASSSEGQPQHF. The CDR3 DNA sequence: TGTGCCAGCAGTTCCGAGGGCCAGCCCCAGCATTTT.

This chain connects TRBV7-2 to TRBJ2-1, with 14 positions matching TRBD2. CDR1 is SGHTA and CDR2 is FQGNSA in the germline V gene. The CDR3 has 17 amino acids. The V gene end was trimmed by 5 bases and the J gene end by 9 bases; junction bases not matched to a gene: 12. The CDR3 protein is CASSPLRLAGGLGEQFF. The CDR3 DNA reads as TGTGCCAGCAGCCCTCTAAGACTAGCGGGAGGGCTAGGTGAGCAGTTCTTC.

In DNA, the CDR3 is TGTGCCAGCACGATCGAGGGGGCTTCCTACAATGAGCAGTTCTTC. Translation gives CASTIEGASYNEQFF. The chain carries TRBV2 and TRBJ2-1; TRBD1 aligns across 7 bases. The V gene's germline CDR1 is SNHLY and CDR2 FYNNEI. V gave up 7 bases and J gave up 1 base; unmatched junction bases: 7. This CDR3 spans 15 amino acids.

The chain is built from TRBV7-6 and TRBJ1-1, with TRBD1 as a possible D gene (5 bases). Looked up from germline, CDR1 is SGHVS and CDR2 is FNYEAQ. V was cut by 4 bases and J by 8 bases, with 20 bases left in between. The CDR3 loop spans 15 amino acids. CDR3 in amino acids: CASSYGGYKGSEAFF. The DNA of the CDR3 is TGTGCCAGCAGCTATGGGGGGTATAAGGGCTCCGAAGCTTTCTTT.

The rearrangement joins TRBV7-6 to TRBJ1-4, with 7 bases that match TRBD1. After removal of 3 bases from V and 5 bases from J, the junction contained 0 bases not matched to a gene. Germline CDR1 SGHVS, CDR2 FNYEAQ. The CDR3 covers 13 residues. This chain's CDR3 is CASSLDRNEKLFF. The CDR3 DNA reads TGTGCCAGCAGCTTGGACAGGAATGAAAAACTGTTTTTT.